Detailed here is one T cell receptor beta chain. Its antigen is unidentified. The PCR contained 60 Vbeta and 13 Jbeta primers. The table came from immunoSEQ multiplex PCR; TCRdb's copy has only in-frame clones and leaves some out. The sample includes 50,000 or so clones, around 74% of them seen just once. Germline CDR1 and CDR2: SGHRS and YFSETQ. Trimming cost V 3 bases and J 2 bases; bases outside gene matches: 4. This CDR3 spans 15 amino acids. These data come from a study of cytomegalovirus exposure and HLA in healthy donors. Findings and limits, study-wide: TCR sequences were mostly rare, though some public TCRs occurred in many donors. Three CMV-associated chains were confirmed in vitro to be specific for CMV antigens. Researchers counted around 180 TCR beta chains as cytomegalovirus-associated. In all likelihood, a cluster of highly shared sequence variants was a sequencing artifact.

This receptor was taken from a man younger than 40 in good health and CMV-seronegative. The chain recombines TRBV5-1 with TRBJ2-7; 11 nucleotides match TRBD1. The sequencing input was PBMCs. The chain's CDR3 is CASSSGTGGTYEQYF. The CDR3 DNA follows: TGCGCCAGCAGCTCCGGGACAGGGGGGACCTACGAGCAGTACTTC. Together with reference TRBV5-1 and TRBJ2-7, the CDR3 gives the full variable domain: KAGVTQTPRYLIKTRGQQVTLSCSPISGHRSVSWYQQTPGQGLQFLFEYFSETQRNKGNFPGRFSGRQFSNSRSEMNVSTLELGDSALYLCASSSGTGGTYEQYFGPGTRLTVT.